This T cell receptor beta chain appears in the sequencing data of a study of T cells after yellow fever vaccination. This clonotype was counted only a few times. Antigen: not known. Findings of the study overall: The appearance of a small share of clonotypes in both CD4 and CD8 compartments was observed. Most primary-vaccination clones recurred post-booster (approximately 96% CD4, roughly 91% CD8).

As TCR cDNA was made by 5'RACE template switching, a universal primer site and UMIs were added. MiXCR, run by TCRdb on the 5' RACE reads, gives a single entry per CDR3 protein. The table lists hundreds of thousands of distinct CDR3 sequences, less than 15% of them singletons. CDR1 and CDR2 (germline): LGHNA, YSLEER. This CDR3 has 17 amino acids. Trimming pared 3 bases from V and 11 bases from J, leaving 26 bases between. Specimen: PBMCs, collected on the day of the yellow fever booster vaccination. The chain carries TRBV4-3 and TRBJ2-1; D could derive from TRBD1 or TRBD2 (5 bases each). This receptor was obtained from a man aged 25-45 years who received the YFV17D yellow fever vaccine. CDR3 in amino acids: CASSQDQPGLPTAQQFF. The CDR3 bases are TGCGCCAGCAGCCAGGACCAGCCGGGGCTACCCACGGCTCAGCAGTTCTTC.